This TCR beta chain was captured in a study of patients and donors after allogeneic stem cell transplantation. With V trimmed by 3 bases and J by 2 bases, 6 bases remained unmatched. This CDR3 has 15 residues. Using its own MiXCR run on the RT-PCR reads, TCRdb lists one record per CDR3 protein. This table has hundreds of thousands of distinct CDR3 sequences, under 20% appearing once. The gene calls are TRBV12-3 or TRBV12-4 and TRBJ2-7; 8 nucleotides match TRBD2. The sequence came from a human donor who was either an allogeneic HSCT recipient or a stem cell or donor lymphocyte infusion donor (not recorded which). It is not recorded whose cells these are; they may come from a transplant donor. Sequencing was done on a sample of blood, either unsorted or a sorted T cell fraction (not recorded which). CDR3 region: CASSLQWGLAYEQYF. The DNA of the CDR3 is TGTGCCAGCAGTTTGCAATGGGGACTAGCCTACGAGCAGTACTTC.